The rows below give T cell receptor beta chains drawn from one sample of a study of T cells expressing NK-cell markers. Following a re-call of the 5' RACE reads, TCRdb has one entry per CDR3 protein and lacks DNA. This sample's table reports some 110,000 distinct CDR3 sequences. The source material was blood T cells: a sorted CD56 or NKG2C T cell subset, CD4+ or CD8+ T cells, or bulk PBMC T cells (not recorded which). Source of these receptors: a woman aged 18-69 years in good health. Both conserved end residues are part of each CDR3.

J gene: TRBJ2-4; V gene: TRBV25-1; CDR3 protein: CASSPHEGIQYF
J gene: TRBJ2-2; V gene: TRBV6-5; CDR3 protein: CASSYVDIGGELFF
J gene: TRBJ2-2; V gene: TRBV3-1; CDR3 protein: CASSQAIGAGELFF
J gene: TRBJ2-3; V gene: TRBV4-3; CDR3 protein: CASSQESGAGAHTDTQYF
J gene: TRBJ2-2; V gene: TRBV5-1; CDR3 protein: CASSLLVNTGELFF
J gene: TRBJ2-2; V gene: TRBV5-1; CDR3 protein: CASSWTSPGELFF
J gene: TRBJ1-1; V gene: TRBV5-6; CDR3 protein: CASSFAASTEAFF
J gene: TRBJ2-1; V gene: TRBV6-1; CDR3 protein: CASTAGSYNEQFF
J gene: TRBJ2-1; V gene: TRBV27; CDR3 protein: CASSQTSGAYNEQFF
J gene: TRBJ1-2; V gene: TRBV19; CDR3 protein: CASSIWEGNYGYTF
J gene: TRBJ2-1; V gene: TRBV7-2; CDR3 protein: CASSLRSNEQFF
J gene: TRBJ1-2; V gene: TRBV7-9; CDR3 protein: CASSLVGSFYGYTF
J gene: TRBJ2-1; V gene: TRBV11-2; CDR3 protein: CASSWPLAGANNEQFF
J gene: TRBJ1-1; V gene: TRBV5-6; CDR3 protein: CASSFRTGNTEAFF
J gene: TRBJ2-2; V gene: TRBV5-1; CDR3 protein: CASEVDTRGTGELFF
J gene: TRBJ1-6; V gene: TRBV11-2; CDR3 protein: CASSLATGTGDSPLHF
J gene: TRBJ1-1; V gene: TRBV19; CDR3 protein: CASSMAEHTEAFF
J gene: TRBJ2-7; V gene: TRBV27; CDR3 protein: CASSYRGRTYEQYF
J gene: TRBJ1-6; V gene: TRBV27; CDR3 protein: CASSPTASYNSPLHF
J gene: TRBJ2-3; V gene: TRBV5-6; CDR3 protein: CASSSTRTGRNTQYF
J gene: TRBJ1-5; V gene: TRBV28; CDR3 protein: CASSSHRTDYSNQPQHF
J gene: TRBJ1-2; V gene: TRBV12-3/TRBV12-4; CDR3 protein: CASSSYPQGSGYTF
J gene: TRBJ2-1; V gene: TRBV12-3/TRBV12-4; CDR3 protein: CASTPGGSGSNEQFF
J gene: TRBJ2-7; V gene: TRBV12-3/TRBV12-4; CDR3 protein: CASSGLAGVSDEQYF
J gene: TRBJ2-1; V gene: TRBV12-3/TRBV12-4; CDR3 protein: CAIGGQGDLHTYNEQFF
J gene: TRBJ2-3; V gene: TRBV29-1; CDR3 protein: CSVVRQGAGTDTQYF
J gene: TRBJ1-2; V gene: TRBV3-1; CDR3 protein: CASSQARDAGRGYTF
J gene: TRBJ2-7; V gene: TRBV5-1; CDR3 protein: CASSLGTGLASYEQYF
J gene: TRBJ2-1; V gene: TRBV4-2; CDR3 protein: CASSQEGEAYNEQFF
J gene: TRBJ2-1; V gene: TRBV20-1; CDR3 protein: CSASGGLAGLNEQFF
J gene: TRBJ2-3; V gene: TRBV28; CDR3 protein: CASSPMRTDTQYF
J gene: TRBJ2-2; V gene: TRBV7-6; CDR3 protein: CASSFLAGGLELFF
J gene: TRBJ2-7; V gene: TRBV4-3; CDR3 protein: CASSQDSADYEQYF
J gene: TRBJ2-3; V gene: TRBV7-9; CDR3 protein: CASSINRGDTQCF
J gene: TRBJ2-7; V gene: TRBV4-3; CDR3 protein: CASSPGVTGNSYEQYF
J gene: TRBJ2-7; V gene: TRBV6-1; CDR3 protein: CASSEGDPTYEQYF